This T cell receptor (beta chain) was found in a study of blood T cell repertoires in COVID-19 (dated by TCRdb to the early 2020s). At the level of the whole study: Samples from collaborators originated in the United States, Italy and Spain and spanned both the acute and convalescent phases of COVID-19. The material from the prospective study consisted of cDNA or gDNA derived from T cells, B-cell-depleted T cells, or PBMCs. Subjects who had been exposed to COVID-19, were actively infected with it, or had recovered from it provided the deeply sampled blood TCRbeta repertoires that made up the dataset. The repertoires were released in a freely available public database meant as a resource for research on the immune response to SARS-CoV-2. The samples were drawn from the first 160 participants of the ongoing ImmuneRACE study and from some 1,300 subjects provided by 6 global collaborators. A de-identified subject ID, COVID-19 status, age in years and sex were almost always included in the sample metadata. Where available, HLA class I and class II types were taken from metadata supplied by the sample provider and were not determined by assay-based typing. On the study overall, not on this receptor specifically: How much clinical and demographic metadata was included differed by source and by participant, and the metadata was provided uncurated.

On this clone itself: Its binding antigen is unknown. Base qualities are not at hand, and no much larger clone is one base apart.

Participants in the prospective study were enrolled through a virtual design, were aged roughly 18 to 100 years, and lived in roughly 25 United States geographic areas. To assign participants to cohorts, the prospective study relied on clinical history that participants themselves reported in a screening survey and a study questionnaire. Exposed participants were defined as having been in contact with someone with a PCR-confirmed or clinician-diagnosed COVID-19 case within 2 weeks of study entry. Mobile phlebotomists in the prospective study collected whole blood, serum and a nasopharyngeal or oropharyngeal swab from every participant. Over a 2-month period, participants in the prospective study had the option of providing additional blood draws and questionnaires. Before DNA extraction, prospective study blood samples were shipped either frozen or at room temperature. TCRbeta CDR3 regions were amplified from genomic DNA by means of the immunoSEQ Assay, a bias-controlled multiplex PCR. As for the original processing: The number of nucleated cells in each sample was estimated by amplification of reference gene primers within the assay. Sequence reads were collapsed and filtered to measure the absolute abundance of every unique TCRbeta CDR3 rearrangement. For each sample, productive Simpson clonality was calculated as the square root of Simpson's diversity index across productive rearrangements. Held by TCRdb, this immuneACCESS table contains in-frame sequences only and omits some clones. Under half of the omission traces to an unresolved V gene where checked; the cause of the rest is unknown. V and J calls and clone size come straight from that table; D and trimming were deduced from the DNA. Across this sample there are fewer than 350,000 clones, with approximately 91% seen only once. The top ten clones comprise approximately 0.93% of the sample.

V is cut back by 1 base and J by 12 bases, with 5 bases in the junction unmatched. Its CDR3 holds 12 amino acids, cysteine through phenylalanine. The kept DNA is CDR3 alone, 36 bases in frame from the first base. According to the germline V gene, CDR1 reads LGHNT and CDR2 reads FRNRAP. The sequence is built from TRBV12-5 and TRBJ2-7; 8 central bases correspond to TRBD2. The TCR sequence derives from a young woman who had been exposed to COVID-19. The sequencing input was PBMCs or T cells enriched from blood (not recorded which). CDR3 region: CASGLGETSAYF. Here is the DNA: TGTGCTAGTGGTTTGGGCGAGACTAGCGCGTACTTC.